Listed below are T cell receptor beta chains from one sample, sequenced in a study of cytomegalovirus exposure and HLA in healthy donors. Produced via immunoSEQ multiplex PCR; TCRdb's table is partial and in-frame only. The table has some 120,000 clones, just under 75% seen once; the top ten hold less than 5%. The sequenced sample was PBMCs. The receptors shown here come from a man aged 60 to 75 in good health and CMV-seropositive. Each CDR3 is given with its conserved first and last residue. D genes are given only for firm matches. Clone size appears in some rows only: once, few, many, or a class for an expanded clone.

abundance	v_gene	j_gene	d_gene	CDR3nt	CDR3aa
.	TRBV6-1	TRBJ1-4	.	TGTGCCAGCAGTGAAGAGTATCCCGGTGAAAAACTGTTTTTT	CASSEEYPGEKLFF
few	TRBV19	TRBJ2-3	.	TGTGCCAGTAGTACCAGGGGGGTTACAGATACGCAGTATTTT	CASSTRGVTDTQYF
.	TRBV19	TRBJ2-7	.	TGTGCCAGTAGTATTCGGGGAGGCGAGCAGTACTTC	CASSIRGGEQYF
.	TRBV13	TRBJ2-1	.	TGTGCCAGCAGCCCCCCGGGGATCTCCTACAATGAGCAGTTCTTC	CASSPPGISYNEQFF
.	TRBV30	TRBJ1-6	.	TGTGCCTGGATGACGGGAGAATCACCCCTCCACTTT	CAWMTGESPLHF
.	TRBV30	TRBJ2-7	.	TGTGCCTGGAGTGGCCCCCTTTGGGTCAGGGCCTACGAGCAGTACTTC	CAWSGPLWVRAYEQYF
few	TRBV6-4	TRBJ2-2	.	TGTGCCAGCAGGACAGATTGGGGCACCGGGGAGCTGTTTTTT	CASRTDWGTGELFF
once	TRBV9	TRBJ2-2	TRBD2	TGTGCCAGCAGCCCACAACCGACTAGCGGCACCGGGGAGCTGTTTTTT	CASSPQPTSGTGELFF
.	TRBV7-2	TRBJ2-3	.	TGTGCCAGCAGCTCCCCTACTAGAGGCACAGATACGCAGTATTTT	CASSSPTRGTDTQYF
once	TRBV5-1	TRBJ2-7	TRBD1	TGCGCCAGCCAGCAGGGACAGGGTAACGAGCAGTACTTC	CASQQGQGNEQYF
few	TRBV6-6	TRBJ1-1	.	TGTGCCAGCAGTTATGTTGCGGGGGCTGAAGCTTTCTTT	CASSYVAGAEAFF
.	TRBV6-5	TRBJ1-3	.	TGTGCCAGCAGTTCAGCGGGTTTTGGAAACACCATATATTTT	CASSSAGFGNTIYF
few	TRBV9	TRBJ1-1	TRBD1	TGTGCCAGCACCGGGACAGGGGAGGGGAACACTGAAGCTTTCTTT	CASTGTGEGNTEAFF
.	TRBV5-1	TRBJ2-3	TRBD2	TGCGCCAGCAGCTTGACCGGGACTAGCGGGGGAGCAGATACGCAGTATTTT	CASSLTGTSGGADTQYF
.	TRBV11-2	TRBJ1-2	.	TGTGCCAGCAGCTTACTGACGTCAGGGCCCTATGGCTACACCTTC	CASSLLTSGPYGYTF
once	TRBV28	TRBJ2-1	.	TGTGCCAGCAGGGGTATCCTCCGGACACCTTACAATGAGCAGTTCTTC	CASRGILRTPYNEQFF
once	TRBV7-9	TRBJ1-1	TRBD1	TGTTCCAGCACCGAGACAGGGCCCATCTTTATGGACACTGAAGCTTTCTTT	CSSTETGPIFMDTEAFF
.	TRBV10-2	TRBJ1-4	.	TGCGCCAGCAGGCAGACGGGAGATAATGAAAAACTGTTTTTT	CASRQTGDNEKLFF
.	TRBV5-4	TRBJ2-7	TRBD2	TGTGCCAGCAGCTTCCCACTAGCGGGCCATGCCTACGAGCAGTACTTC	CASSFPLAGHAYEQYF
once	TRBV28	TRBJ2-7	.	TGTGCCAGCCTAAATGGAGGGAGCTCCTACGAGCAGTACTTC	CASLNGGSSYEQYF
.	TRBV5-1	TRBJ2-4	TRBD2	TGCGCCATTACTCGGGGGGGGGCCAAAAACATTCAGTACTTC	CAITRGGAKNIQYF
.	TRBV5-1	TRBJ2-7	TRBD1	TGCGCCAGCAGCTTGGGGGGGACAGGGGTCAGCGAGCAGTACTTC	CASSLGGTGVSEQYF
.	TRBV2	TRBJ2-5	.	TGTGCCGTTGGTTCCGGGCAAGAGACCCAGTACTTC	CAVGSGQETQYF
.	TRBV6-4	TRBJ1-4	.	TGTGCCAGCAGTGACTCGAGTCCCTTT	CASSDSSPF
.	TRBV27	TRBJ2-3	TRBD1	TGTGCCAGCAGTCCACGGACAGGGTGGGATACGCAGTATTTT	CASSPRTGWDTQYF
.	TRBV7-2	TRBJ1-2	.	TGTGCCAGCAGCTTAGGAAATACTGAGAGAGATGGCTACACCTTC	CASSLGNTERDGYTF
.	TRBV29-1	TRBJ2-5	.	TGCAGCGCTGGTTCAGGGCCCATCCAAGAGACCCAGTACTTC	CSAGSGPIQETQYF